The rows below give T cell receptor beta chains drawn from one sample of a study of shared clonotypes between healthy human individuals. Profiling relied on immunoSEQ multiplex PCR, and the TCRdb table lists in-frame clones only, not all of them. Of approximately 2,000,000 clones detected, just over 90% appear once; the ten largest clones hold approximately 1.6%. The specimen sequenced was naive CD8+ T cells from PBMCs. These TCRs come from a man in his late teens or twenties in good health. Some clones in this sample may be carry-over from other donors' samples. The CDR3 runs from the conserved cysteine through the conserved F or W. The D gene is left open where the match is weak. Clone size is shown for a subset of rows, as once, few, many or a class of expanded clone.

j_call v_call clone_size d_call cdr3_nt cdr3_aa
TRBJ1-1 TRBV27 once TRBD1 TGTGCCAGCAGTTCCGACGGACAGGGGGGGTTCGCTTTCTTT CASSSDGQGGFAFF
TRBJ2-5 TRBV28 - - TGTGCCAGCAGTTTACGCCGCCTCCAAGAGACCCAGTACTTC CASSLRRLQETQYF
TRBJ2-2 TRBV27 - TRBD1 TGTGCCAGCAGTTTAGGGACAGGGGGCACCGGGGAGCTGTTTTTT CASSLGTGGTGELFF
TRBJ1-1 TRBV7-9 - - TGTGCCAGCACACCCGCGATGAACACTGAAGCTTTCTTT CASTPAMNTEAFF
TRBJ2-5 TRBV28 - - TGTGCCAGCAGTTCGCAGGCGGGGGAGACCCAGTACTTC CASSSQAGETQYF
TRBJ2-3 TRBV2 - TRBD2 TGTGCCAGCGGACTAGCGGGAGCCCAGGGGAATACGCAGTATTTT CASGLAGAQGNTQYF
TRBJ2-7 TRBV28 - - TGTGCCAGCAGTTCAGAACCGAGAGGGCTAAGAGAGCAGTACTTC CASSSEPRGLREQYF
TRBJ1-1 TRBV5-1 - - TGCGCCAGCAGCTGGGTCCCCAGGGGCGCGAACACTGAAGCTTTCTTT CASSWVPRGANTEAFF
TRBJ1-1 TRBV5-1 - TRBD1 TGCGCCAGCAGCATGACAGGGATGTTAACTGAAGCTTTCTTT CASSMTGMLTEAFF
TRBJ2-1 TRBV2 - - TGTGCCAGCAGTGAAGGGATAGCTGCGAATGAGCAGTTCTTC CASSEGIAANEQFF
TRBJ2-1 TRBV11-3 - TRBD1 TGTGCCAGCAGCTCGCGATCCGGGACAGGGGGTAGGCGTGAGCAGTTCTTC CASSSRSGTGGRREQFF
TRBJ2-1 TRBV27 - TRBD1 TGTGCCAGCAGTTCAGACAGGGGTTTCAATGAGCAGTTCTTC CASSSDRGFNEQFF
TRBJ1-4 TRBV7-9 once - TGTGCCAGCAGCTTAGTCTGGGAGGGAAAACTGTTTTTT CASSLVWEGKLFF
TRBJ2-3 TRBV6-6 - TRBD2 TGTGCCAGCAGTTACTCCCCGGGGGGGACAGATACGCAGTATTTT CASSYSPGGTDTQYF
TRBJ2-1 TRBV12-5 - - TGTGCTAGTGGTTTGTTCGACTCATACAATGAGCAGTTCTTC CASGLFDSYNEQFF
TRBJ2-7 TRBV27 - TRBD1 TGTGCCAGCAGTTCACCATCCGGGACAGACTCCTACGAGCAGTACTTC CASSSPSGTDSYEQYF
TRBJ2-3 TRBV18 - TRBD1 TGTGCCAGCTCAGCGGACAGGGGGCACGGAGATACGCAGTATTTT CASSADRGHGDTQYF
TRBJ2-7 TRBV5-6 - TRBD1 TGTGCCAGCAGCTTGGGGACAGGCCATTACGAGCAGTACTTC CASSLGTGHYEQYF
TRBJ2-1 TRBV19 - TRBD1 TGTGCCAGTAGTACCCGGGACAGACTCTATGAGCAGTTCTTC CASSTRDRLYEQFF
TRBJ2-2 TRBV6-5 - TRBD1 TGTGCCAGCAGACAGGGGTGGGCCGGGGAGCTGTTTTTT CASRQGWAGELFF
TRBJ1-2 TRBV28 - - TGTGCCAGCAGTTTCCTCCGGTGGGGGGCTGTCTATGGCTACACCTTC CASSFLRWGAVYGYTF
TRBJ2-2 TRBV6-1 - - TGTGCCAGCAGTGAAGGGCAGGGTGCCTCCGGGGAGCTGTTTTTT CASSEGQGASGELFF
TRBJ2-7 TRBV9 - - TGTGCCAGCAGCGTAGGGGCGGGACGCCTTGCTTACGAGCAGTACTTC CASSVGAGRLAYEQYF
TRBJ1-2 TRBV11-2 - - TGTGCCAGCAGCCCTAACCTGTCGGGGAAGATTGACTATGGCTACACCTTC CASSPNLSGKIDYGYTF
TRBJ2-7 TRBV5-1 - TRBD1 TGCGCCAGCAGCTTCCAGGGGGCCTACGAGCAGTACTTC CASSFQGAYEQYF
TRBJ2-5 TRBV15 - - TGTGCCACCAGCAGAGGAGGGGGGGGTTCCACCCAAGAGACCCAGTACTTC CATSRGGGGSTQETQYF
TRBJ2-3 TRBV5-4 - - TGTGCCAGCAGCCAGGGCCCGGTCAGCGGCACAGATACGCAGTATTTT CASSQGPVSGTDTQYF
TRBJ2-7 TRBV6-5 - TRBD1 TGTGCCAGCAGTTACGCTGACAGGGCTCGCGAGCAGTACTTC CASSYADRAREQYF
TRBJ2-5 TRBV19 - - TGTGCCACCAGTGGCAGTCAAGAGACCCAGTACTTC CATSGSQETQYF
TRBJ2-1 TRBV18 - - TGTGCCAGCTCGCGAATGGACTTAAACAATGAGCAGTTCTTC CASSRMDLNNEQFF
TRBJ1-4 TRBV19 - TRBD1 TGTGCCAGTAGTCCGGACAGGGGACTTAATGAAAAACTGTTTTTT CASSPDRGLNEKLFF
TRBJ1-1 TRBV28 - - TGTGCCAGCAGTTTATTAGGGGGGAACACTGAAGCTTTCTTT CASSLLGGNTEAFF
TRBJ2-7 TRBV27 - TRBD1 TGTGCCAGCAGCCGGGTTGGGACAGGCAAGTACGAGCAGTACTTC CASSRVGTGKYEQYF
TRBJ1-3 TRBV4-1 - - TGCGCCAGCAGCCAAGACCTCGGGTTAGGAAACACCATATATTTT CASSQDLGLGNTIYF
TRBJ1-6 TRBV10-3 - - TGTGCCATCAGTGAGTCTCTGGCCGCAGGGAGAATCTCACCCCTCCACTTT CAISESLAAGRISPLHF
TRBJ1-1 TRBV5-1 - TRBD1 TGCGCCAGCAGCCCTGGACAGGGTTACACTGAAGCTTTCTTT CASSPGQGYTEAFF
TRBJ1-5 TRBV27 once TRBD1 TGTGCCAGCAGTCCCCGACAGGGCAATAGCAATCAGCCCCAGCATTTT CASSPRQGNSNQPQHF
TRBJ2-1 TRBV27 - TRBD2 TGTGCCAGCAGGGGAGCGGGAGTCACTACGCTGGGGAACAATGAGCAGTTCTTC CASRGAGVTTLGNNEQFF
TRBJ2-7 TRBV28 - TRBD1 TGTGCCAGCAGAGGGACAGGAGACTACGAGCAGTACTTC CASRGTGDYEQYF
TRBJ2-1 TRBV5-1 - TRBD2 TGCGCCAGCAGCGGCTCGGGGGGTGAGCAGTTCTTC CASSGSGGEQFF
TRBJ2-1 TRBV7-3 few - TGTGCCAGCAGCTTAACACGGGTCAGCTCCTACAATGAGCAGTTCTTC CASSLTRVSSYNEQFF
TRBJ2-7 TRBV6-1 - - TGTGCCAGCAGTGAAAGCCGCCGGGGCATTAGTTACTACGAGCAGTACTTC CASSESRRGISYYEQYF
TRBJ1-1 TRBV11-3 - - TGTGCCAGCAGCTCAGTCCTGGGGGCTGAAGCTTTCTTT CASSSVLGAEAFF
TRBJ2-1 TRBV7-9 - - TGTGCCAGCAGCTTAGGCGGGAACTCCTACAATGAGCAGTTCTTC CASSLGGNSYNEQFF
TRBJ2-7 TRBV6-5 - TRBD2 TGTGCCAGCAGTTACTCGATTCTAGCGGGAGCTCACGAGCAGTACTTC CASSYSILAGAHEQYF
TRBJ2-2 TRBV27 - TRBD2 TGTGCCAGCAGGACGGCTAGCGGGGACACCGGGGAGCTGTTTTTT CASRTASGDTGELFF
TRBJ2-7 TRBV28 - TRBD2 TGTGCCAGCAGTCCAGCTCAAATCGGACTAGCGGGCTCCTACGAGCAGTACTTC CASSPAQIGLAGSYEQYF
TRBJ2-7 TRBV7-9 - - TGTGCCAGCAGCTTTGCGGGTGAACACGAGCAGTACTTC CASSFAGEHEQYF
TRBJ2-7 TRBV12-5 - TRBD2 TGTGCTAGTGGTTCTTGGACTAGCGGGACGTCCTACGAGCAGTACTTC CASGSWTSGTSYEQYF
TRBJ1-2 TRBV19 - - TGTGCCAGTTGGGGTATGGCGGGGAGCGATGGCTACACCTTC CASWGMAGSDGYTF
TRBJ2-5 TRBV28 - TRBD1 TGTGCCAGCAGTTTACCCGACAGGGTTGGCGAGACCCAGTACTTC CASSLPDRVGETQYF
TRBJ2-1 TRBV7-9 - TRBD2 TGTGCCAGCAGCTCGGCCACTAGCGGGAGATACAATGAGCAGTTCTTC CASSSATSGRYNEQFF
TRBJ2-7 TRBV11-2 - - TGTGCCAGCACCAGGGGCAGACGCTCCTACGAGCAGTACTTC CASTRGRRSYEQYF
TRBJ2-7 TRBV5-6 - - TGTGCCAGCAGCTTGGCGACCGGGGCCAGCTCCTACGAGCAGTACTTC CASSLATGASSYEQYF
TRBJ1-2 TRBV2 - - TGTGCCAGCACAGGCAGCACTAACTATGGCTACACCTTC CASTGSTNYGYTF
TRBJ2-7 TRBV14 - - TGTGCCAGCAGCCAAGAGCGAGGACCTTACGAGCAGTACTTC CASSQERGPYEQYF
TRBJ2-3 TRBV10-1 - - TGCGCCAGCAGTGAGGACTCCCTTTTTCCGCAGTATTTT CASSEDSLFPQYF
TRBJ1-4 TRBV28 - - TGTGCCAGCAGTTTACCTAGGGAAGTCGGTGAAAAACTGTTTTTT CASSLPREVGEKLFF
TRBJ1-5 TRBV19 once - TGTGCCAGTAGTGGAGGGACCGGAGAGCCCCAGCATTTT CASSGGTGEPQHF